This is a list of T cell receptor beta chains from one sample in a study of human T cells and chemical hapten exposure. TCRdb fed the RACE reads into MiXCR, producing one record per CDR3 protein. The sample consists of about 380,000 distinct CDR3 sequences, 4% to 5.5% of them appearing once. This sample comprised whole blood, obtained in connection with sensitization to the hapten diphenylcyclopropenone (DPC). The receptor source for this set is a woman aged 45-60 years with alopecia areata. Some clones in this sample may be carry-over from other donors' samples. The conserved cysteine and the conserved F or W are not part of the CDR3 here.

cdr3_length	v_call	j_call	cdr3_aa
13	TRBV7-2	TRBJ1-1	ASSLNLGARAEAF
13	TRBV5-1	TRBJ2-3	ASSLEAPSTDTQY
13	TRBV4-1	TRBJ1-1	ASSQEAREDTEAF
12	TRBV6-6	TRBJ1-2	ASNPLRELRGYT
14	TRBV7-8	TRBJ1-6	ASSVSRGPYNSPLH
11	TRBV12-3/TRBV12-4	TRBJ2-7	ASSYGQGREQY
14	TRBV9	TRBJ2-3	ASSVSSGGAGDTQY
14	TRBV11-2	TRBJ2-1	ASSSQGQAVPNEQF
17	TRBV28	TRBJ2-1	ASSGAPEQEFKLYNEQF
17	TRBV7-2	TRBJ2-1	ASSLTRLLIGSAPNEQF
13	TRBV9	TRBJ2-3	ASSWLAGGTDTQY
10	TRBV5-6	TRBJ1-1	ASSFVLTEAF
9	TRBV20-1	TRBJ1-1	SAREVTEAF
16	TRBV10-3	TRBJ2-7	AISVGGQAGTKTYEQY
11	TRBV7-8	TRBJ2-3	ASSLAWPDTQY
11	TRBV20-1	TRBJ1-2	SATRGTDYGYT
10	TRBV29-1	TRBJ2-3	SVGTGTDTQY